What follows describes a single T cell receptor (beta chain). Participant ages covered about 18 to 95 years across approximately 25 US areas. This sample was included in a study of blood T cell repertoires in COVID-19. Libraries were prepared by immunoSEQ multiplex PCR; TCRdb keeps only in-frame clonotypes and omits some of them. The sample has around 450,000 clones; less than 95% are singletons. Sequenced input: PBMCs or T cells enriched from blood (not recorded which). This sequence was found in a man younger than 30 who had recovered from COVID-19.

CDR3 loop: CASSRDRIDSPLHF. The DNA of the CDR3 is TGTGCCAGCAGCAGGGACAGGATAGATTCACCCCTCCACTTT. V gene TRBV27 combines with J gene TRBJ1-6, with 8 bases fitting TRBD1. With V trimmed by 6 bases and J by 8 bases, 6 bases remained unmatched. Germline CDR1 is MNHEY and CDR2 is SMNVEV (reference sequence). This CDR3 spans 14 amino acids.